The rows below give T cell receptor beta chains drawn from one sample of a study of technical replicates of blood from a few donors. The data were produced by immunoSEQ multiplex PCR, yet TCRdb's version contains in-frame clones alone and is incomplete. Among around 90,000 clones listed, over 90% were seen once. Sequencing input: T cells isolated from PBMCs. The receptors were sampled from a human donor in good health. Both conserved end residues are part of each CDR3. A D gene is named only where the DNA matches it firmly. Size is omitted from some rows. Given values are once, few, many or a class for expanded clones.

cdr3_aa: CASSQAGGSETQYF
cdr3_nt: TGCGCCAGCAGCCAAGCAGGGGGCTCGGAGACCCAGTACTTC
j_call: TRBJ2-5
clone_size: NA
d_call: TRBD1
v_call: TRBV4-1

cdr3_aa: CASSQGQGNEKLFF
cdr3_nt: TGCGCCAGCAGCCAAGGACAGGGAAATGAAAAACTGTTTTTT
j_call: TRBJ1-4
clone_size: NA
d_call: TRBD1
v_call: TRBV4-3

cdr3_aa: CAAGGGLVTELGQETQYF
cdr3_nt: TGTGCCGCCGGGGGAGGGCTCGTAACTGAACTGGGGCAAGAGACCCAGTACTTC
j_call: TRBJ2-5
clone_size: NA
d_call: TRBD2
v_call: TRBV28

cdr3_aa: CATTLRSGDGRAGGPRVEQFF
cdr3_nt: TGTGCCACCACCCTTCGGTCTGGGGACGGAAGGGCGGGAGGGCCACGCGTTGAGCAGTTCTTC
j_call: TRBJ2-1
clone_size: NA
d_call: TRBD2
v_call: TRBV15

cdr3_aa: CASSLIGSYEQYF
cdr3_nt: TGTGCCAGTAGCCTCATCGGTTCCTACGAGCAGTACTTC
j_call: TRBJ2-7
clone_size: once
d_call: NA
v_call: TRBV19

cdr3_aa: CASSFSGQGRTDTQYF
cdr3_nt: TGTGCCAGCAGCTTTTCAGGACAGGGAAGGACAGATACGCAGTATTTT
j_call: TRBJ2-3
clone_size: NA
d_call: TRBD1
v_call: TRBV5-6

cdr3_aa: CASSPGVLYIETQYF
cdr3_nt: TGTGCCAGCAGCCCAGGGGTTTTATACATAGAGACCCAGTACTTC
j_call: TRBJ2-5
clone_size: NA
d_call: NA
v_call: TRBV7-2

cdr3_aa: CASSLRWTSGRANEQFF
cdr3_nt: TGTGCCAGCAGCTTGAGGTGGACTAGCGGGAGGGCAAATGAGCAGTTCTTC
j_call: TRBJ2-1
clone_size: NA
d_call: TRBD2
v_call: TRBV7-3

cdr3_aa: CASSRDTTIYF
cdr3_nt: TGTGCCAGCAGTAGAGACACCACCATATATTTT
j_call: TRBJ1-3
clone_size: NA
d_call: NA
v_call: TRBV9

cdr3_aa: CASSERGTGTEKLFF
cdr3_nt: TGTGCCAGCAGCGAGCGAGGGACAGGGACTGAAAAACTGTTTTTT
j_call: TRBJ1-4
clone_size: NA
d_call: TRBD1
v_call: TRBV9

cdr3_aa: CSVAGGGEEGEKLFF
cdr3_nt: TGCAGCGTTGCGGGAGGGGGGGAGGAAGGTGAAAAACTGTTTTTT
j_call: TRBJ1-4
clone_size: NA
d_call: NA
v_call: TRBV29-1

cdr3_aa: CASTSGQVSEAFF
cdr3_nt: TGCGCCAGCACTTCGGGACAGGTATCTGAAGCTTTCTTT
j_call: TRBJ1-1
clone_size: NA
d_call: TRBD1
v_call: TRBV5-1

cdr3_aa: CASSLGTTNYGYTF
cdr3_nt: TGTGCCAGCAGCTTGGGGACAACTAACTATGGCTACACCTTC
j_call: TRBJ1-2
clone_size: NA
d_call: NA
v_call: TRBV5-4

cdr3_aa: CASSRGTSAGNTIYF
cdr3_nt: TGTGCCAGCAGCCGAGGGACATCGGCTGGAAACACCATATATTTT
j_call: TRBJ1-3
clone_size: NA
d_call: NA
v_call: TRBV6-5

cdr3_aa: CASSQDLRDGGLAGRSTQYF
cdr3_nt: TGCGCCAGCAGCCAAGATCTTAGGGACGGTGGACTAGCGGGAAGATCTACGCAGTATTTT
j_call: TRBJ2-3
clone_size: NA
d_call: TRBD2
v_call: TRBV4-3

cdr3_aa: CASSLTGNYGYTF
cdr3_nt: TGTGCCAGCAGTTTAACAGGGAACTATGGCTACACCTTC
j_call: TRBJ1-2
clone_size: NA
d_call: NA
v_call: TRBV27